A selection of T cell receptor beta chains follows, all from one sample in a study of blood T cell repertoires in COVID-19. The table came from immunoSEQ multiplex PCR; TCRdb's copy has only in-frame clones and leaves some out. Here the sample spans around 200,000 clones, more than 75% being singletons. The sample was peripheral blood. The receptor set was obtained from an elderly woman with acute or convalescent COVID-19. Each CDR3 is given with its conserved first and last residue. The order of the fields is V gene, clone size, J gene, D gene, CDR3 protein, CDR3 DNA. The D gene is left open where the match is weak. Part of the rows lack a size; the others show once, few, many or a class for expanded clones.

TRBV29-1,NA,TRBJ2-6,TRBD1,CSVSGGAGANVLTF,TGCAGCGTTTCAGGGGGCGCTGGGGCCAACGTCCTGACTTTC
TRBV5-1,NA,TRBJ2-7,TRBD1,CASSLAVEGTVTHEQYF,TGCGCCAGCAGCTTGGCCGTCGAAGGGACAGTAACTCACGAGCAGTACTTC
TRBV7-3,NA,TRBJ2-3,TRBD2,CASSRTGLGTDTQYF,TGTGCCAGCAGCCGTACGGGACTAGGCACAGATACGCAGTATTTT
TRBV7-8,NA,TRBJ2-7,TRBD2,CASSLEPGLIISYEQYF,TGTGCCAGCAGCCTCGAACCGGGACTAATTATCTCCTACGAGCAGTACTTC
TRBV19,NA,TRBJ2-3,TRBD1,CASVPGTGWSDTQYF,TGTGCCAGTGTTCCCGGGACAGGGTGGTCAGATACGCAGTATTTT
TRBV28,NA,TRBJ2-7,NA,CASSSKGARLDEQYF,TGTGCCAGCAGTTCGAAGGGGGCGCGACTAGACGAGCAGTACTTC
TRBV29-1,NA,TRBJ2-2,NA,CSAQQEINTGELFF,TGCAGCGCCCAACAGGAAATCAACACCGGGGAGCTGTTTTTT
TRBV6-1,NA,TRBJ1-3,NA,CASSEDRALLGNTIYF,TGTGCCAGCAGTGAAGACAGGGCACTTCTGGGAAACACCATATATTTT
TRBV7-2,NA,TRBJ2-1,NA,CASSLDRRESAEQFF,TGTGCCAGCAGCTTAGACAGGAGGGAATCCGCGGAGCAGTTCTTC
TRBV5-5,NA,TRBJ2-1,TRBD1,CAGKKGQGAYNEQFF,TGTGCCGGTAAAAAAGGACAGGGTGCCTACAATGAGCAGTTCTTC
TRBV6-1,NA,TRBJ2-2,NA,CASSGGLLRYTGELFF,TGTGCCAGCAGTGGAGGACTACTCAGATACACCGGGGAGCTGTTTTTT
TRBV6-5,NA,TRBJ2-7,NA,CASQGGGVYEQYF,TGTGCCAGCCAAGGGGGGGGTGTCTACGAGCAGTACTTC
TRBV7-8,NA,TRBJ1-5,TRBD1,CASSSGGQPQHF,TGTGCCAGCAGCTCAGGGGGTCAGCCCCAGCATTTT
TRBV19,few,TRBJ1-5,TRBD1,CASSITGQGNQPQHF,TGTGCCAGTAGTATAACGGGACAGGGCAATCAGCCCCAGCATTTT
TRBV29-1,NA,TRBJ1-1,NA,CSVVIYDSSNTEAFF,TGCAGCGTTGTAATATATGACAGTTCGAACACTGAAGCTTTCTTT
TRBV6-4,NA,TRBJ1-2,NA,CASSDSLRGSGYTF,TGTGCCAGCAGTGACTCCCTTCGGGGAAGCGGCTACACCTTC
TRBV30,NA,TRBJ1-4,NA,CAWSSAQGEKLFF,TGTGCCTGGAGTTCCGCCCAGGGGGAAAAACTGTTTTTT
TRBV7-7,NA,TRBJ2-1,NA,CASSSDSSYNEQFF,TGTGCTAGCAGCTCCGATAGCTCCTACAATGAGCAGTTCTTC
TRBV7-2,NA,TRBJ2-7,TRBD2,CASSLMAGAREQYF,TGTGCCAGCAGCTTAATGGCGGGAGCTCGCGAGCAGTACTTC
TRBV15,NA,TRBJ1-3,TRBD1,CATSRDGVTGAPVDF,TGTGCCACCAGCAGAGATGGGGTGACAGGGGCGCCCGTTGATTTT
TRBV4-3,NA,TRBJ2-2,TRBD1,CASSLTGTDTGELFF,TGCGCCAGCAGCCTAACTGGGACAGACACCGGGGAGCTGTTTTTT
TRBV6-5,NA,TRBJ2-7,NA,CASSRRELGYEQYF,TGTGCCAGCAGCCGCCGGGAGTTGGGCTACGAGCAGTACTTC
TRBV16,NA,TRBJ2-7,NA,CASSQFSAGPMSNEQYF,TGTGCCAGCAGCCAATTCTCAGCGGGCCCTATGAGTAACGAGCAGTACTTC
TRBV12-3/TRBV12-4,NA,TRBJ1-4,NA,CASSLRGGVKLFF,TGTGCCAGCAGTTTACGCGGGGGGGTAAAACTGTTTTTT
TRBV5-1,once,TRBJ1-2,NA,CASRPGGLTNYGYTF,TGCGCCAGCAGACCGGGGGGACTGACTAACTATGGCTACACCTTC
TRBV4-3,NA,TRBJ1-2,TRBD1,CASSRSRLGGSIYGYTF,TGCGCCAGCAGCCGATCGAGGCTAGGGGGCTCCATCTATGGCTACACCTTC
TRBV10-1,once,TRBJ2-3,NA,CASSESATHTDTQYF,TGCGCCAGCAGTGAGTCTGCAACTCACACAGATACGCAGTATTTT
TRBV5-1,NA,TRBJ2-5,NA,CASSALLGPSETQYF,TGCGCCAGCAGCGCGTTACTGGGGCCGTCAGAGACCCAGTACTTC
TRBV6-5,once,TRBJ1-1,NA,CASSTFLSTFF,TGTGCCAGCTCTACCTTTTTGAGTACTTTCTTT
TRBV27,NA,TRBJ2-7,TRBD2,CASSFVAGGKNEQYF,TGTGCCAGCAGTTTTGTCGCGGGAGGCAAGAACGAGCAGTACTTC
TRBV7-2,NA,TRBJ2-1,TRBD2,CASSLLAGGYNEQFF,TGTGCCAGCAGCCTCCTAGCGGGAGGCTACAATGAGCAGTTCTTC
TRBV7-2,NA,TRBJ2-5,TRBD2,CASSLAPLAGEGKTQYF,TGTGCCAGCAGCTTAGCCCCTCTAGCGGGAGAGGGGAAGACCCAGTACTTC
TRBV9,NA,TRBJ2-1,NA,CASSVGGRISYNEQFF,TGTGCCAGCAGCGTAGGAGGTCGGATCTCCTACAATGAGCAGTTCTTC
TRBV10-2,NA,TRBJ2-2,NA,CASSDLGQRNTGELFF,TGCGCCAGCAGTGACCTAGGACAGAGAAACACCGGGGAGCTGTTTTTT
TRBV28,NA,TRBJ2-2,NA,CASSSLRVRSNTGELFF,TGTGCCAGCAGTTCCCTGAGGGTGCGCTCAAACACCGGGGAGCTGTTTTTT
TRBV5-1,NA,TRBJ2-5,TRBD2,CASRRTSGSGETQYF,TGCGCCAGCCGCCGGACTAGCGGAAGCGGGGAGACCCAGTACTTC
TRBV5-4,NA,TRBJ2-5,NA,CASSLDPGAVQETQYF,TGTGCCAGCAGCTTGGATCCAGGGGCCGTCCAAGAGACCCAGTACTTC
TRBV7-2,NA,TRBJ1-5,NA,CASSSQGSNQPQHF,TGTGCCAGCAGTTCTCAGGGGAGCAATCAGCCCCAGCATTTT
TRBV7-9,NA,TRBJ1-1,NA,CASSLAPRKNTEAFF,TGTGCCAGCAGCTTAGCCCCCAGAAAAAACACTGAAGCTTTCTTT
TRBV5-1,NA,TRBJ2-1,NA,CASSLAGGDNEQFF,TGCGCCAGCAGCTTGGCCGGAGGGGACAATGAGCAGTTCTTC
TRBV6-5,NA,TRBJ1-6,NA,CASSYSTGYGSPLHF,TGTGCCAGCAGTTACTCTACAGGGTACGGTTCACCCCTCCACTTT
TRBV29-1,once,TRBJ2-1,TRBD1,CSVKRDRYNEQFF,TGCAGCGTAAAAAGGGACAGATACAATGAGCAGTTCTTC
TRBV29-1,NA,TRBJ1-2,NA,CSTGEIRGYGYTF,TGCAGCACCGGAGAGATACGAGGCTATGGCTACACCTTC
TRBV4-3,NA,TRBJ2-6,NA,CASSPVGPGASGANVLTF,TGCGCCAGCAGCCCTGTGGGGCCAGGAGCCTCTGGGGCCAACGTCCTGACTTTC
TRBV2,NA,TRBJ1-3,TRBD1,CASSLVTGTGNTIYF,TGTGCCAGCAGCCTAGTGACAGGGACTGGAAACACCATATATTTT
TRBV7-2,NA,TRBJ2-3,TRBD2,CASSMRTSGADTQYF,TGTGCCAGCAGCATGCGGACTAGCGGCGCAGATACGCAGTATTTT
TRBV6-4,NA,TRBJ1-3,NA,CASSDQYGGGNTIYF,TGTGCCAGCAGTGACCAGTATGGAGGTGGAAACACCATATATTTT
TRBV27,NA,TRBJ1-2,NA,CASSLSIPQGLNYGYTF,TGTGCCAGCAGTTTATCGATCCCACAGGGATTAAACTATGGCTACACCTTC
TRBV27,NA,TRBJ2-1,NA,CASSPRAQDEQFF,TGTGCCAGCTCCCCCAGGGCCCAGGATGAGCAGTTCTTC
TRBV6-6,NA,TRBJ1-1,TRBD1,CASSYGTGVRITEAFF,TGTGCCAGCAGTTACGGGACAGGGGTGCGAATCACTGAAGCTTTCTTT
TRBV2,NA,TRBJ1-5,TRBD1,CASSTGGLRQPQHF,TGTGCCAGCAGTACAGGGGGCCTACGACAGCCCCAGCATTTT
TRBV28,NA,TRBJ2-3,TRBD1,CATNIRTGGTDTQYF,TGTGCCACTAACATCCGAACAGGGGGCACAGATACGCAGTATTTT
TRBV6-1,NA,TRBJ1-1,NA,CASSEWGVRTEAFF,TGTGCCAGCAGTGAATGGGGGGTCCGTACTGAAGCTTTCTTT
TRBV28,NA,TRBJ1-2,NA,CASSLTLGGTTVYGYTF,TGTGCCAGCAGTTTAACGTTGGGAGGAACAACGGTCTATGGCTACACCTTC
TRBV30,NA,TRBJ1-1,NA,CAWSVPGVRSGGAFF,TGTGCCTGGAGTGTACCGGGGGTAAGGTCAGGAGGAGCTTTCTTT
TRBV5-5,NA,TRBJ2-1,TRBD2,CASSLGLAGNEQFF,TGTGCCAGCAGCTTGGGACTAGCGGGAAACGAGCAGTTCTTC